This T cell receptor (beta chain) was sequenced during a study of blood T cell repertoires in COVID-19. TCRdb keeps only in-frame clones here, not all; method: immunoSEQ multiplex PCR. Of around 270,000 clones in the sample, about 91% are singletons; the top ten hold 2% to 3%. The CDR3 covers 15 residues. V lost 4 bases and J lost 2, with 13 bases in between. Per germline, CDR1 MNHEY and CDR2 SMNVEV (reference sequence). Seattle participants joined during active infection and were tracked over time. In its sample, this clone was seen once. The sample consisted of peripheral blood. The clonotype was recovered from a person aged 18-35 years with COVID-19, enrolled during active disease. The J gene is TRBJ2-3, the V gene TRBV27, with no clear D. The CDR3 here is CASSSLGLFTDTQYF. The CDR3 nucleotides read TGTGCCAGCAGTTCTCTAGGTCTCTTCACAGATACGCAGTATTTT.